This passage covers 8 T cell receptor beta chains from one sample sequenced in a study of T cell responses to AZD1222 COVID-19 vaccine. This table comes from immunoSEQ multiplex PCR, and its TCRdb copy is limited to in-frame clones, with some not included. Of roughly 160,000 clones listed, about 92% are singletons. Specimen: peripheral blood, collected on day 0 of AZD1222 vaccination. Receptor source: an adult in good health.

The V call is TRBV9, the J call TRBJ1-6; D is possibly TRBD1 (5 bases). The CDR3 runs to 13 residues. Germline V gives CDR1 SGDLS, CDR2 YYNGEE. Deletions cut 1 base from V and 8 bases from J, with 7 bases between. In nucleotides, the CDR3 is TGTGCCAGCAGCGTACAGGGTGATTCACCCCTCCACTTT. Protein sequence: CASSVQGDSPLHF. The full variable domain, with the rest looked up from reference TRBV9 and TRBJ1-6, is DSGVTQTPKHLITATGQRVTLRCSPRSGDLSVYWYQQSLDQGLQFLIQYYNGEERAKGNILERFSAQQFPDLHSELNLSSLELGDSALYFCASSVQGDSPLHFGNGTRLTVT.

The chain links TRBV19 to TRBJ2-3; D gene unclear. Trimming removed 4 bases at V and 0 bases at J, with 8 bases between. Germline V CDR1 and CDR2: LNHDA, SQIVND (reference sequence). CDR3 length equals 14 residues. The DNA for the CDR3 is TGTGCCAGTAGTAGGCTTTTAAGCACAGATACGCAGTATTTT. This encodes CASSRLLSTDTQYF.

The V gene is TRBV30, the J gene TRBJ1-3; D remains ambiguous. Looked up from germline, CDR1 is GTSNPN and CDR2 is SVGIG (reference sequence). Trimming removed 4 bases at V and 2 bases at J, with 9 bases between. The CDR3 spans 13 residues. The CDR3, as DNA: TGTGCCTGGAAGGGAGTAGCTGGAAACACCATATATTTT. It codes for CAWKGVAGNTIYF.

This chain links TRBV9 with TRBJ1-5; TRBD1 aligns across 9 bases. The germline CDR1 and CDR2 sequences are SGDLS and YYNGEE. Trimming took 2 bases from V and 5 from J; bases not matched to a gene: 14. The CDR3 is 18 residues long. CDR3 nucleotide sequence: TGTGCCAGCAGCGTGGCCGAGTTCCGGGACAGGGACGATCAGCCCCAGCATTTT. Encoded protein: CASSVAEFRDRDDQPQHF.

The chain combines TRBV13 with TRBJ1-5, with TRBD1 as a possible D gene (5 bases). Germline V gene lookup returns CDR1 PRHDT and CDR2 FYEKMQ (reference sequence). Trimming cost V 0 bases and J 0 bases, with 6 bases left between them. The CDR3 runs 15 residues. The CDR3 DNA reads TGTGCCAGCAGCTTAGGAGGGGCTAGCAATCAGCCCCAGCATTTT. This codes for CASSLGGASNQPQHF.

The gene calls are TRBV4-1 and TRBJ1-6; 8 nucleotides agree with TRBD1. Unmatched junction bases numbered 6, after V lost 1 base and J lost 7 bases. The germline gives CDR1 MGHRA, CDR2 YSYEKL. This CDR3 is 16 amino acids long. This chain's CDR3 is CASSQALGTGNSPLHF. As DNA, the CDR3 is TGCGCCAGCAGCCAAGCCCTCGGGACAGGAAATTCACCCCTCCACTTT.

This rearrangement joins TRBV28 to TRBJ1-1; the D gene is possibly TRBD1 (5 bases). This CDR3 spans 13 amino acids. Trimming took 3 bases from V and 4 from J, leaving 9 bases between them. Germline assignment: CDR1 MDHEN and CDR2 SYDVKM. The CDR3 region has the DNA TGTGCCAGCAGTTTGCGACAGATCACTGAAGCTTTCTTT. This encodes CASSLRQITEAFF.

The gene calls are TRBV6-6 and TRBJ1-5; D is unclear. Trimming left V 4 bases short and J 7 bases short, with 5 bases between. CDR1 is MNHNY, CDR2 SVGAGI, per germline (reference sequence). CDR3 size: 11 residues. The CDR3 DNA is TGTGCCAGCAGTTCCGGACAGCCCCAGCATTTT. Residues: CASSSGQPQHF.